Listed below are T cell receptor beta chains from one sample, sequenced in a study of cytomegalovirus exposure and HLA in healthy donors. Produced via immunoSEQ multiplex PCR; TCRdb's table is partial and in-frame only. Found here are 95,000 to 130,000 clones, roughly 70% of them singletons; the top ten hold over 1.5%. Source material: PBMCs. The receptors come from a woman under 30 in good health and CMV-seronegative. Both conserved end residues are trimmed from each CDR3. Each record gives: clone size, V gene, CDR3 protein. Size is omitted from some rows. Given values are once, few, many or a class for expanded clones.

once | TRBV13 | ASSPIPNVAGGGGYNEQF
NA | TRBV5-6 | ASSSRDRGLANYGYT
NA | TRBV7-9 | ASSSIPHENTEAF
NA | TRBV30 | ACPGQPYGYT
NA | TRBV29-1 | SVPAGTGGVLHTEAF
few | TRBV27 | ASSLSSGANVLT
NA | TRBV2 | ASSGQGDKWFPLH
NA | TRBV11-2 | ASSFISGGGYTDTQY
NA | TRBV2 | ATRDRSSYEQY
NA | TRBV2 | ASSKTGVGEQY
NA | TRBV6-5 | ASSPPGQVYGYT
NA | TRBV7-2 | ASSLYRDNYGYT
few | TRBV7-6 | ASSGQRGGYNEQF
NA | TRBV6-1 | ASNLSGTNEKLF
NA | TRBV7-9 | ASSFRDSYEQY
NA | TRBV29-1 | SVLITGGTNEKLF
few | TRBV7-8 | ASSSDRNEQF
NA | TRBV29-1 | SVVSRGGVAEAF
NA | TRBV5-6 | ASSFGTGDNYGYT
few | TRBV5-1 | ASSLGGQNTEAF
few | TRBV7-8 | ASSLSGDYGYT
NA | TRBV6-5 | ASREGGTNEKLF
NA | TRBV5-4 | AGSLPPGDTQY
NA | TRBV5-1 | ASSLDKQIPYEQY
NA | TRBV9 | ASSVTGENSPLH